This T cell receptor beta chain stems from a study of graft-versus-host responses after intestinal transplantation. Study-level findings and limits: Graft-donor T cell macrochimerism coincided with high graft-versus-host to host-versus-graft clonal ratios in allografts.

About this clone: Its specificity is not known.

The germline V and J ends were trimmed by 2 bases and 3 bases, with 14 bases remaining between them. Germline V gene data show CDR1 as SGHDT and CDR2 as YYEEEE. This CDR3 has 15 residues. Assay: immunoSEQ multiplex PCR; the TCRdb copy retains only in-frame clones and omits some. The data contain about 16,000 clones, over 80% of them singletons. The receptor was derived from a human patient who received an intestinal transplant, so some T cells may come from the graft donor. The sequencing here drew on PBMCs, taken about 110 days after intestinal transplant. The chain recombines TRBV5-6 with TRBJ1-1; the D is unclear. The CDR3 protein is CASSFSRVLDTEAFF. CDR3 in DNA: TGTGCCAGCAGCTTCTCACGTGTGCTTGACACTGAAGCTTTCTTT.